This TCR beta chain was identified in a study of memory CD4+ T cells and cytomegalovirus serostatus. Data came from immunoSEQ multiplex PCR; TCRdb stores just in-frame clones and leaves some out. The data show just under 60,000 clones, around 80% seen once. The sort gate was single viable CD3+CD4+CD8-CD45RO+ cells for memory CD4+ T cells. This TCR was recovered from an adult in good health and CMV-seronegative. Sequenced: memory CD4+ T cells from blood.

CDR3 sequence (DNA): TGCAGCGCCTTAGCGGGAGGGGCGGTCTACAATGAGCAGTTCTTC. Protein: CSALAGGAVYNEQFF. This sequence joins TRBV29-1 and TRBJ2-1, with 11 bases lining up with TRBD2. This CDR3 is 15 amino acids long. V shed 7 bases and J 3 bases; nucleotides not matched to a gene: 8. Germline CDR1 SQVTM, CDR2 ANQGSEA.